Each of the 26 T cell receptor beta chains below was sequenced from the same sample in a study of control samples from healthy donors and cancer patients (TCRdb year 2020). Libraries were made using the immunoSEQ multiplex PCR assay. Here the immuneACCESS table is served through TCRdb, limited to in-frame sequences with V and J called. Missing clones are a known gap in these copies; in checked studies unresolved V genes cover under half, and the rest lacks a known reason. This sample comprises approximately 170,000 clones, 90% to 95% of them detected only once. Over 4% of the sample rests with the top ten. Sequencing was carried out using blood. The receptors shown here come from an older woman in good health.

This clone appeared a single time. J is TRBJ2-3 and V is TRBV2, with D tentatively TRBD1 (6 bases). The CDR3 sequence is 21 residues long. CDR1 and CDR2 (germline): SNHLY, FYNNEI. Trimming took off 6 bases at V and 0 bases at J, with 31 bases between the two ends. The CDR3 bases are TGTGCCAGCAGGAGGAAGACAAAAGGACAGACAAATACTCATAGCACAGATACGCAGTATTTT. Protein sequence: CASRRKTKGQTNTHSTDTQYF.

Concerning this clone: Additional DNA sequences in this sample encode the identical CDR3. The chain combines TRBV19 with TRBJ2-5; 8 nucleotides line up with TRBD1. Germline V lookup: CDR1 LNHDA, CDR2 SQIVND (reference sequence). The CDR3 length is 14 residues. V dropped 4 bases and J dropped 5; count of bases not matched to a gene: 6. The CDR3 nucleotides are TGTGCCAGTAGTACCGGACAGGGTGGGGAGACCCAGTACTTC. Amino acids: CASSTGQGGETQYF. The complete variable domain, with remaining parts taken from reference TRBV19 and TRBJ2-5, reads DGGITQSPKYLFRKEGQNVTLSCEQNLNHDAMYWYRQDPGQGLRLIYYSQIVNDFQKGDIAEGYSVSREKKESFPLTVTSAQKNPTAFYLCASSTGQGGETQYFGPGTRLLVL.

The chain uses TRBV3-1 (or the pseudogene TRBV3-2) and TRBJ1-1, with 8 bases identical to TRBD1. The trim removed 2 bases at V and 0 bases at J, leaving 2 bases unmatched. CDR1 and CDR2 from the germline V gene are LGHDT and YNNKEL (reference sequence). The CDR3 runs to 15 residues. CDR3 sequence reads: CASSQQGALNTEAFF. The CDR3 nucleotides read TGTGCCAGCAGCCAACAGGGGGCGTTGAACACTGAAGCTTTCTTT.

This chain links TRBV4-1 with TRBJ1-4; D is unresolved. The CDR3 totals 18 residues. CDR1 is MGHRA, CDR2 YSYEKL, per germline. V was clipped by 0 bases and J by 7 bases, with 21 bases between them. The CDR3 DNA is TGCGCCAGCAGCCAAGATCAACTTCTCCCGTTACTATTTGAAAAACTGTTTTTT. Amino acids: CASSQDQLLPLLFEKLFF.

The J gene is TRBJ2-5, the V gene TRBV4-3; D call uncertain. CDR1 is LGHNA and CDR2 is YSLEER in the germline V gene. V gave up 1 base and J gave up 1 base, with 13 bases separating them. This CDR3 contains 16 residues. CDR3 in amino acids: CASSQGTVPVQETQYF. The CDR3 DNA sequence: TGCGCCAGCAGCCAAGGGACGGTCCCGGTCCAAGAGACCCAGTACTTC.

The chain employs TRBV7-2 and TRBJ1-2; no definite D call. Germline V gene lookup returns CDR1 SGHTA and CDR2 FQGNSA. There are 15 residues in the CDR3. V was clipped by 5 bases and J by 4 bases, with 17 bases between them. Written as DNA, the CDR3 is TGTGCCAGCAGCCCCACAGCCGTTTATCTCTATGGCTACACCTTC. Translated, it gives CASSPTAVYLYGYTF.

The chain couples TRBV18 to TRBJ1-1; 8 positions match TRBD1. Per germline, CDR1 KGHSH and CDR2 LQKENI. There are 15 residues in the CDR3. The J segment lost 1 base and the V segment lost 3 bases, leaving 4 bases of the junction unmatched. This chain's CDR3 is CASSPIQGGNTEAFF. CDR3 bases: TGTGCCAGCTCACCTATACAGGGGGGGAACACTGAAGCTTTCTTT.

This clone has a single count. V is TRBV5-1 and J is TRBJ1-3; possibly TRBD1 for D (5 bases). CDR3 length: 15 amino acids. V was pared by 0 bases and J by 3 bases, with 10 bases between. Germline V gene data show CDR1 as SGHRS and CDR2 as YFSETQ. The CDR3 sequence is CASSLAGTDGNTIYF. CDR3 nucleotides: TGCGCCAGCAGCTTGGCTGGGACGGATGGAAACACCATATATTTT.

The chain is built from TRBV25-1 and TRBJ1-1; 10 positions match TRBD1. Germline lookup yields CDR1 MGHDK and CDR2 SYGVNS. The CDR3 contains 14 residues. V dropped 6 bases and J dropped 3; count of bases not matched to a gene: 4. The CDR3 loop is CASRGDRGDTEAFF. As DNA, the CDR3 is TGTGCCAGCAGGGGGGACAGGGGTGACACTGAAGCTTTCTTT. The whole variable domain, remainder taken from reference TRBV25-1 and TRBJ1-1, is EADIYQTPRYLVIGTGKKITLECSQTMGHDKMYWYQQDPGMELHLIHYSYGVNSTEKGDLSSESTVSRIRTEHFPLTLESARPSHTSQYLCASRGDRGDTEAFFGQGTRLTVV.

V gene TRBV27 combines with J gene TRBJ2-7, with D possibly called TRBD1 or TRBD2 (5 bases each). The V end was cut by 6 bases, the J end by 0 bases, with 18 bases between. The CDR3 contains 16 residues. Germline V gene sequence: CDR1 MNHEY, CDR2 SMNVEV (reference sequence). The CDR3: CASSHSIGTLSYEQYF. The CDR3 DNA is TGTGCCAGCAGCCACAGCATTGGGACCCTCTCCTACGAGCAGTACTTC.

The gene calls are TRBV7-3 and TRBJ2-7; a possible D gene is TRBD1 (5 bases). CDR3 size: 14 residues. Germline V gene sequence: CDR1 SGHTA, CDR2 FQGTGA. Trimming stripped 0 bases from V and 6 bases from J, with 12 bases between. The CDR3 is CASSLTAGKAEQYF. The CDR3, as DNA: TGTGCCAGCAGCTTAACAGCAGGGAAGGCCGAGCAGTACTTC.

This chain joins TRBV5-6 and TRBJ2-3; D is possibly TRBD2 (6 bases). Trimming cost V 0 bases and J 3 bases, with 11 bases left between them. This CDR3 comprises 15 residues. Germline V CDR1 and CDR2: SGHDT, YYEEEE. In DNA form, the CDR3 reads TGTGCCAGCAGCTTGGGCGGGGCCGGTACAGATACGCAGTATTTT. It specifies CASSLGGAGTDTQYF.

The chain uses TRBV9 and TRBJ1-5, with D maybe TRBD1 (6 bases). Trimming left V 0 bases short and J 7 bases short, with 11 bases between. CDR1 and CDR2 (germline): SGDLS, YYNGEE. This CDR3 spans 14 amino acids. The CDR3 region has the DNA TGTGCCAGCAGCGTAGGGGCCACAGGGCAGCCCCAGCATTTT. It yields the protein CASSVGATGQPQHF.

The chain carries TRBV2 and TRBJ2-7; 7 positions agree with TRBD1. With V trimmed by 10 bases and J by 6 bases, 12 bases remained unmatched. The CDR3 length is 13 residues. Germline V gives CDR1 SNHLY, CDR2 FYNNEI. The CDR3 protein is CATLGQGEGEQYF. The CDR3 nucleotides are TGTGCCACCCTGGGGCAGGGGGAAGGCGAGCAGTACTTC. The whole variable domain, filled in from reference TRBV2 and TRBJ2-7, reads EPEVTQTPSHQVTQMGQEVILRCVPISNHLYFYWYRQILGQKVEFLVSFYNNEISEKSEIFDDQFSVERPDGSNFTLKIRSTKLEDSAMYFCATLGQGEGEQYFGPGTRLTVT.

The rearrangement joins TRBV7-9 to TRBJ1-2; D ambiguous. CDR3 length: 14 residues. Germline values: CDR1 SEHNR, CDR2 FQNEAQ (reference sequence). V gave up 0 bases and J gave up 2 bases, with 7 bases separating them. The DNA for the CDR3 is TGTGCCAGCAGCTTAGCTGACGACAACTATGGCTACACCTTC. This encodes CASSLADDNYGYTF.

The chain is built from TRBV18 and TRBJ1-1; tentatively, D is TRBD1 (5 bases). Germline values: CDR1 KGHSH, CDR2 LQKENI. The V and J ends lost 3 bases and 4 bases respectively, with 12 bases between them. The CDR3 is 14 residues long. The CDR3 protein is CASSPYGAGTEAFF. DNA for the CDR3: TGTGCCAGCTCACCTTACGGGGCTGGCACTGAAGCTTTCTTT.

This clone is a singleton in its sample. The gene calls are TRBV5-4 and TRBJ2-1; 11 bases match TRBD2. Germline V gene lookup returns CDR1 SGHNT and CDR2 YYREEE (reference sequence). The CDR3 spans 15 residues. V trimming: 3 bases; J trimming: 4 bases; junction bases outside the gene matches: 3. CDR3 region: CASSSGTSGYNEQFF. The CDR3, as DNA: TGTGCCAGCAGCTCCGGGACTAGCGGATACAATGAGCAGTTCTTC.

The chain employs TRBV7-7 and TRBJ2-2; 8 bases are a match to TRBD2. The CDR3 spans 15 residues. V lost 5 bases to trimming and J lost 6 bases; unmatched junction nucleotides: 8. The V gene's germline CDR1 is SSHAT and CDR2 FNYEAQ (reference sequence). The CDR3 here is CASSHGLADAGELFF. As DNA, the CDR3 is TGTGCCAGCAGCCATGGACTAGCCGACGCCGGGGAGCTGTTTTTT.

The chain couples TRBV18 to TRBJ1-2; D gene unclear. The V and J ends lost 3 bases and 2 bases respectively, with 10 bases between them. Germline loops: CDR1 KGHSH, CDR2 LQKENI. This CDR3 spans 14 amino acids. The CDR3 loop reads CASSPATTNYGYTF. CDR3 DNA: TGTGCCAGCTCACCCGCGACAACAAACTATGGCTACACCTTC.

The genes are TRBV19 and TRBJ1-5; no firm D call. Germline loops: CDR1 LNHDA, CDR2 SQIVND (reference sequence). CDR3 length: 16 residues. V was shortened by 5 bases and J by 4 bases, with 18 bases between the two germline ends. CDR3 in amino acids: CASSPLEGIGNQPQHF. CDR3 in DNA: TGTGCCAGTAGTCCCCTGGAGGGAATTGGGAATCAGCCCCAGCATTTT.

The CDR3 DNA follows: TGTGCCATCATGGCAGGGAGGTTGGACACTGAAGCTTTCTTT. It is translated as CAIMAGRLDTEAFF. The V gene is TRBV10-3, the J gene TRBJ1-1; maybe TRBD1 (5 bases). Germline V lookup: CDR1 ENHRY, CDR2 SYGVKD. The CDR3 runs to 14 residues. The V and J ends lost 7 bases and 3 bases respectively, with 15 bases between them.

The chain links TRBV7-2 to TRBJ2-7; tentatively, D is TRBD1 (6 bases). V shed 5 bases and J shed 3 bases, with 17 bases lying between them. In germline, CDR1 is SGHTA, CDR2 FQGNSA. The CDR3 contains 15 residues. In DNA form, the CDR3 reads TGTGCCAGCAGCCCAGGCCAGGGGTTGGGCTACGAGCAGTACTTC. Protein: CASSPGQGLGYEQYF.

This clone was counted only a few times. The chain is built from TRBV12-5 and TRBJ1-5; unclear D gene. V was cut by 1 base and J by 5 bases, with 15 bases left in between. Germline values: CDR1 LGHNT, CDR2 FRNRAP. The CDR3 is 16 amino acids. CDR3: CASGLANTVDYQPQHF. CDR3 coding DNA: TGTGCTAGTGGTTTGGCTAATACGGTCGACTATCAGCCCCAGCATTTT.

V is TRBV2 and J is TRBJ2-5; possibly TRBD1 for D (6 bases). The germline CDR1 and CDR2 sequences are SNHLY and FYNNEI. The V end lost 3 bases, the J end lost 5 bases, and 22 bases lay between the germline ends. The CDR3 spans 17 residues. CDR3 DNA sequence: TGTGCCAGCAGTGATGCCTTAAAAACAGGGCCAGTGGAGACCCAGTACTTC. Encoded protein: CASSDALKTGPVETQYF. Filled out from reference TRBV2 and TRBJ2-5, the complete variable domain reads EPEVTQTPSHQVTQMGQEVILRCVPISNHLYFYWYRQILGQKVEFLVSFYNNEISEKSEIFDDQFSVERPDGSNFTLKIRSTKLEDSAMYFCASSDALKTGPVETQYFGPGTRLLVL.

V is TRBV14 and J is TRBJ1-2; D remains unclear. The CDR3 extends over 14 amino acids. In germline, CDR1 is SGHDN, CDR2 FVKESK. V shed 4 bases and J shed 3 bases, with 12 bases lying between them. The CDR3 region has the DNA TGTGCCAGCAGCCTCACCCGGACCGACTATGGCTACACCTTC. Residues: CASSLTRTDYGYTF.

The V gene is TRBV20-1, the J gene TRBJ2-1; 10 nucleotides line up with TRBD2. Trimming took 3 bases from V and 4 from J; bases not matched to a gene: 6. Germline CDR1 and CDR2: DFQATT and SNEGSKA (reference sequence). This CDR3 spans 15 amino acids. The CDR3: CSASSAGGRYNEQFF. The DNA of the CDR3 is TGCAGTGCTAGTTCAGCGGGGGGGCGGTACAATGAGCAGTTCTTC.